This T cell receptor (beta chain) was profiled in a study of blood T cell repertoires in COVID-19. Study overall: Sources were T cells, B-cell-depleted T cells, or PBMCs; the material itself was cDNA or gDNA.

The J segment lost 4 bases and the V segment lost 3 bases, leaving 5 bases of the junction unmatched. The length of the CDR3 is 14 residues. CDR1 is LNHDA and CDR2 is SQIVND in the germline V gene (reference sequence). Libraries were prepared by immunoSEQ multiplex PCR; TCRdb keeps only in-frame clonotypes and omits some of them. The sample carries more than 45,000 clones, 80% to 90% recorded once. The V and J genes are TRBV19 and TRBJ1-2, with 7 bases that match TRBD1. Sequencing used peripheral blood. This TCR was recovered from a woman of 80 years or more with COVID-19, enrolled during active disease. CDR3 region: CASSILAGGYGYTF. The CDR3 bases are TGTGCCAGTAGTATCCTGGCAGGGGGCTATGGCTACACCTTC.